The clone carrying this T cell receptor beta chain has just a few counts. Researchers took RNA transcripts and amplified the TCR beta CDR3 regions from them. HTBI primers were the set used in a first-round RT-PCR of the TCR CDR3. TCRdb processed the multiplex PCR reads anew with MiXCR; each CDR3 protein has one entry. The sample has around 720,000 distinct CDR3 sequences, approximately 36% seen once. The sample is drawn from a study of T cells in Graves' hyperthyroidism and ophthalmopathy. The CDR3 contains 16 residues. CDR1 SEHNR and CDR2 FQNEAQ come from the germline V gene (reference sequence). J was trimmed by 0 bases and V by 4 bases; bases with no gene match: 8.

The specimen was blood. V and J are TRBV7-9 and TRBJ1-1; 7 positions agree with TRBD1. This TCR derives from a woman in her 40s with Graves' hyperthyroidism. The CDR3 loop reads CASSSGGSAMNTEAFF. The CDR3 coding sequence is TGTGCCAGCAGCTCAGGGGGTAGTGCTATGAACACTGAAGCTTTCTTT.